The rows below give T cell receptor beta chains drawn from one sample of a study of blood T cell repertoires in COVID-19. Repertoires were generated with immunoSEQ multiplex PCR, while TCRdb's copy carries only in-frame clones and drops some. The sample holds just over 90,000 clones, 60% to 85% seen once. The source material was peripheral blood. Every receptor here comes from a man aged 70-80 years with acute or convalescent COVID-19. CDR3s include the opening cysteine and the closing phenylalanine or tryptophan. The order of the fields is CDR3 DNA, CDR3 protein, CDR3 length, V gene, J gene, clone size, D gene. D genes are given only for firm matches. Clone size is given for some rows only: seen once, a few or many times, or a class if the clone is expanded.

TGTGCCAGCAGTACGGACAGGGACCCCGGGGAGCTGTTTTTT	CASSTDRDPGELFF	14	TRBV6-5	TRBJ2-2	once	TRBD1
TGTGCCAGCAGCGTAGGCGGGGGAGCAAATTCACCCCTCCACTTT	CASSVGGGANSPLHF	15	TRBV9	TRBJ1-6	-	-
TGCGCCAGCAGCGCGGTCGGGGGGAACACTGAAGCTTTCTTT	CASSAVGGNTEAFF	14	TRBV5-1	TRBJ1-1	-	-
TGTGCCAGCAGTGAAGCGGGCAGCCTGAATGGCTACACCTTC	CASSEAGSLNGYTF	14	TRBV6-1	TRBJ1-2	-	-
TGTGCCAGCAGCTTAGAGGCGACTAGCGGGGGGGCTGAAGATACGCAGTATTTT	CASSLEATSGGAEDTQYF	18	TRBV7-2	TRBJ2-3	-	TRBD2
TGTGCCAGCAGCTCTCAAGTAGGGGCAGATACGCAGTATTTT	CASSSQVGADTQYF	14	TRBV7-2	TRBJ2-3	-	-
TGCGCCAGCAGCAGTGCGTCGGGAGGGCCGACGACAGATACGCAGTATTTT	CASSSASGGPTTDTQYF	17	TRBV5-1	TRBJ2-3	-	TRBD2
TGTGCCAGCAGTCTTTTAGGGACAGGGGTTTCCGGGGAGCTGTTTTTT	CASSLLGTGVSGELFF	16	TRBV5-6	TRBJ2-2	-	TRBD1
TGTGCCAGCAGCCCATGGACGGGAAACTATGGCTACACCTTC	CASSPWTGNYGYTF	14	TRBV27	TRBJ1-2	-	-
TGTGCCAGCAGCAGGACAGGGGGCCAGGGTAATTCACCCCTCCACTTT	CASSRTGGQGNSPLHF	16	TRBV7-3	TRBJ1-6	few	TRBD1
TGTGCCAGCAGCTCCGGGACACCGAACACTGAAGCTTTCTTT	CASSSGTPNTEAFF	14	TRBV7-2	TRBJ1-1	-	-
TGCAGCGTTGGGACAGGGGGCGCTGGCTACACCTTC	CSVGTGGAGYTF	12	TRBV29-1	TRBJ1-2	-	TRBD1
TGTGCCCTTGGGGACTCTCCTAGGAATGAGCAGTTCTTC	CALGDSPRNEQFF	13	TRBV7-8	TRBJ2-1	-	-
TGTGCCAGCAGCCAACGGGGGAGGGATCGCTATGGCTACACCTTC	CASSQRGRDRYGYTF	15	TRBV7-2	TRBJ1-2	few	-
TGTGCCAGCAGCTTGGGCGGGACCCAGCAGTTCTTC	CASSLGGTQQFF	12	TRBV7-9	TRBJ2-1	-	-
TGTGCCAGCAGCCTGGTAGGCGGGGGGACGAACACCGGGGAGCTGTTTTTT	CASSLVGGGTNTGELFF	17	TRBV7-2	TRBJ2-2	-	TRBD2
TGTGCCAGCAGCGATACGGACGGGATCCAAGAGACCCAGTACTTC	CASSDTDGIQETQYF	15	TRBV9	TRBJ2-5	-	-
TGCAGCGTCGGGTCCTTGAATGAAAAACTGTTTTTT	CSVGSLNEKLFF	12	TRBV29-1	TRBJ1-4	-	-
TGTGCCAGCAGCTCCGGGACAGGGCAAAAGGTCGCCGGGGAGCTGTTTTTT	CASSSGTGQKVAGELFF	17	TRBV7-6	TRBJ2-2	-	TRBD1
TGTGCCAGCAGCCAAGGCGAGCGGGTGGAGGGAGAGACCCAGTACTTC	CASSQGERVEGETQYF	16	TRBV14	TRBJ2-5	-	-
TGTGCCACCAGTGAAGGTCCCAGGACAGGGGGCTTTCAGGGCTACACCTTC	CATSEGPRTGGFQGYTF	17	TRBV24-1	TRBJ1-2	-	TRBD1
TGCGCCAGCAGTGAACTCGGCGGGGAGCTGTTTTTT	CASSELGGELFF	12	TRBV10-2	TRBJ2-2	once	-
TGCGCCAGCAGCTTGGCTCGGGACACTGAAGCTTTCTTT	CASSLARDTEAFF	13	TRBV5-1	TRBJ1-1	-	-
TGTGCCAGCAGCTTGACAGCCTCCGGTGGCTACACCTTC	CASSLTASGGYTF	13	TRBV7-2	TRBJ1-2	few	-
TGTGCCAGCAGAAGACAGGTTAATGAAAAACTGTTTTTT	CASRRQVNEKLFF	13	TRBV25-1	TRBJ1-4	-	-
TGCGCCTCGCTATCGGGCCCAGCAGTGGGAGGGTGGCGCCGGCCCCTCCACTTT	CASLSGPAVGGWRRPLHF	18	TRBV10-2	TRBJ1-6	-	-
TGTGCCAGCAGGGGACAGGCACTAACACCCTCTGAAGCTTTCTTT	CASRGQALTPSEAFF	15	TRBV6-5	TRBJ1-1	-	TRBD1
TGCGCCAGCAGTGAGTTCAGGGTAATCCAAGAGACCCAGTACTTC	CASSEFRVIQETQYF	15	TRBV10-2	TRBJ2-5	-	-
TGTGCCAGCAGCGGGACAGGAGGCTCCTACAATGAGCAGTTCTTC	CASSGTGGSYNEQFF	15	TRBV5-4	TRBJ2-1	-	TRBD1
TGTGCCACCAGTACCCAACCGGGACTAGTTTTCAATGAGCAGTTCTTC	CATSTQPGLVFNEQFF	16	TRBV24-1	TRBJ2-1	-	TRBD2
TGTGCCAGCATCGAGTACAGGGGCACTGAAGCTTTCTTT	CASIEYRGTEAFF	13	TRBV6-5	TRBJ1-1	-	TRBD1
TGTGCCAGCAGTTTAAGGGCGATCCCCGGGGAACTGTTTTTT	CASSLRAIPGELFF	14	TRBV28	TRBJ1-4	-	-
TGTGCCAGCAGCTTGTGGGACTCTGGCTACACCTTC	CASSLWDSGYTF	12	TRBV5-6	TRBJ1-2	-	-
TGTGCCTGGAGTGTAGGGGCGAATCAGCCCCAGCATTTT	CAWSVGANQPQHF	13	TRBV30	TRBJ1-5	-	-
TGTGCCAGCAGCAAAGGACGGACAGGGGGTGAAAAACTGTTTTTT	CASSKGRTGGEKLFF	15	TRBV21-1	TRBJ1-4	-	-
TGTGCCAGCAGTCCGACAGGGGACAGCAATCAGCCCCAGCATTTT	CASSPTGDSNQPQHF	15	TRBV2	TRBJ1-5	-	TRBD1
TGTGCCAGCAGTGCAACCCCGGGGTACGAGCAGTACTTC	CASSATPGYEQYF	13	TRBV28	TRBJ2-7	few	-
TGCGCCAGCAGCTTGGCAGGGGGAGTAACTGAAGCTTTCTTT	CASSLAGGVTEAFF	14	TRBV5-1	TRBJ1-1	-	TRBD1
TGTGCCAGCAGTTGGACAGGGGGTGGCAATCAGCCCCAGCATTTT	CASSWTGGGNQPQHF	15	TRBV6-5	TRBJ1-5	-	TRBD1
TGTGCCAGCAGTTTATCGGTCGGCTCCTACGAGCAGTACTTC	CASSLSVGSYEQYF	14	TRBV27	TRBJ2-7	once	-
TGTGCCAGCAGCTTAAAGGGACAAGCCGTACCTTCTGGGGCCAACGTCCTGACTTTC	CASSLKGQAVPSGANVLTF	19	TRBV7-8	TRBJ2-6	-	-
TGTGCCAGCAGTCCACGGGGTATAGCGCATGGCTACACCTTC	CASSPRGIAHGYTF	14	TRBV5-6	TRBJ1-2	-	-
TGTGCCAGCAGCTCCGGGACATTAGGACCCCTCCACTTT	CASSSGTLGPLHF	13	TRBV5-6	TRBJ1-6	once	-
TGTGCCAGTAGTGGCGGACAGGGCGCAACCTCCTCTGGAAACACCATATATTTT	CASSGGQGATSSGNTIYF	18	TRBV19	TRBJ1-3	-	TRBD1
TGTGCCAGTAGTATGTCACTGATTGCATTGGAGCTGTTTTTT	CASSMSLIALELFF	14	TRBV19	TRBJ2-2	-	-
TGCGCCAGCAGCTTGAGACAGGGGATCTACAATGAGCAGTTCTTC	CASSLRQGIYNEQFF	15	TRBV5-1	TRBJ2-1	-	TRBD1
TGTGCCAGCAGCTCCCGGAGGGAAGTCTATGGCTACACCTTC	CASSSRREVYGYTF	14	TRBV7-2	TRBJ1-2	-	-
TGTGCCAGCAGTTTAACAGGGTGGGCAAGTAATGAAAAACTGTTTTTT	CASSLTGWASNEKLFF	16	TRBV7-2	TRBJ1-4	-	-
TGTGCCAGCAGTTACGGACAGGGAAGTAACTATGGCTACACCTTC	CASSYGQGSNYGYTF	15	TRBV6-5	TRBJ1-2	once	TRBD1
TGTGCCAGCAGCTCGACACAGCAAGAGACCCAGTACTTC	CASSSTQQETQYF	13	TRBV7-3	TRBJ2-5	-	-
TGTGCCAGCAGCGTAGCAGGGGTAACGAACACCATATATTTT	CASSVAGVTNTIYF	14	TRBV9	TRBJ1-3	-	-
TGTGCCAGCAGCTTGCTCGGGGACCAAGAGACCCAGTACTTC	CASSLLGDQETQYF	14	TRBV5-4	TRBJ2-5	-	-